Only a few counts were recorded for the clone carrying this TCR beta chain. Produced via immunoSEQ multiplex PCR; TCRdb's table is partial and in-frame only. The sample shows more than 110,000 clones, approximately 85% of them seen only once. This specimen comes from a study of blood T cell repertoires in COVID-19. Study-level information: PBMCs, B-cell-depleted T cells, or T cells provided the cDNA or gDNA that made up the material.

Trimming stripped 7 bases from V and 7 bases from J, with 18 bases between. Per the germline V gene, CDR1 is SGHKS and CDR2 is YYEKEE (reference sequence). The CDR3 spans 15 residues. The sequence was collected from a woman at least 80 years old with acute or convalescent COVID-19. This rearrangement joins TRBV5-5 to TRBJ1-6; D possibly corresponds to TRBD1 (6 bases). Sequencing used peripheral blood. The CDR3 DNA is TGTGCCAGCGGGAAAGGACAGCTTGCAAATTCACCCCTCCACTTT. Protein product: CASGKGQLANSPLHF.